This T cell receptor (beta chain) was recovered during a study of shared clonotypes between healthy human individuals. Study overall: With ages of 18 to 49, the donors were two women and three men.

The healthy adult donors were HIV-negative and reported no recent acute infections or vaccinations. Remarks on this clone: Its antigen is unknown.

Between the trimmed V and J ends, which lost 3 bases and 4 bases, there was a span of 14 bases. Germline CDR1 SGDLS, CDR2 YYNGEE. CDR3 size: 14 residues. Only in-frame clones appear in the TCRdb table, and some are missing; sequencing was by immunoSEQ multiplex PCR. Of roughly 2.5 million clones listed, just over 90% are singletons. Points from the study as a whole: Represented genetic and exposure-history diversity was restricted by having few donors. Rarefaction demonstrated incomplete sorted-subset sequencing despite large depth.

The chain couples TRBV9 to TRBJ2-7; D tentatively reads TRBD1 or TRBD2 (5 bases each). Input material: naive CD4+ T cells sorted from blood. Subset reported: CD45RA+ positively selected. This clonotype was sampled from a man aged 18-30 years in good health. CDR3: CASSEGLEGYEQYF. The CDR3 bases are TGTGCCAGCAGCGAGGGGCTAGAGGGGTACGAGCAGTACTTC.